This TCR beta chain derives from a study of blood T cell repertoires in COVID-19. Overall study context: The cDNA or gDNA used as material had been derived from T cells, B-cell-depleted T cells, or PBMCs.

Germline CDR1 MNHEY, CDR2 SVGAGI. The CDR3 loop spans 15 amino acids. V trimming: 2 bases; J trimming: 4 bases; junction bases outside the gene matches: 7. Regarding this clone: The same CDR3 can be traced to other DNA sequences in this sample.

TCRdb's table, derived via immunoSEQ multiplex PCR, lists solely in-frame clones and lacks some. The profile shows approximately 300,000 clones, 90% of them singletons. The J gene is TRBJ2-5, the V gene TRBV6-5, with 7 bases lining up with TRBD1. Sequencing input: peripheral blood. This sequence was found in a woman in her thirties or forties with COVID-19, enrolled during active disease. In nucleotides, the CDR3 is TGTGCCAGCAGTTACACGCGGACAGGTGGAGAGACCCAGTACTTC. Encoded protein: CASSYTRTGGETQYF.